This entry lists 21 T cell receptor beta chains sequenced from one sample in a study of radiotherapy plus CTLA-4 blockade in lung cancer. Assay: immunoSEQ multiplex PCR; the TCRdb copy retains only in-frame clones and omits some. The sample has roughly 54,000 clones; around four fifths are singletons. This specimen was peripheral blood, taken from a patient treated with radiotherapy plus ipilimumab. The receptor set was obtained from a human donor with non-small cell lung cancer who had a partial response to radiotherapy plus ipilimumab.

The genes are TRBV2 and TRBJ2-1, with 9 bases that match TRBD2. This CDR3 comprises 15 residues. V trimming: 4 bases; J trimming: 7 bases; junction bases outside the gene matches: 8. Germline V CDR1 and CDR2: SNHLY, FYNNEI. For the CDR3, the DNA is TGTGCCAGCAGTGTAGGGACTAGCCAGGGGAATGAGCAGTTCTTC. Translation: CASSVGTSQGNEQFF.

A few counts support this clone. V and J are TRBV6-1 and TRBJ1-1; TRBD1 agrees at 11 bases. Germline CDR1 is MNHNS and CDR2 is SASEGT. This CDR3 contains 14 residues. With 10 bases clipped from V and 3 bases from J, the junction kept 7 bases outside the gene matches. CDR3 amino acids: CAIKTGQGDTEAFF. CDR3 bases: TGTGCCATAAAAACGGGACAGGGGGACACTGAAGCTTTCTTT.

The chain is built from TRBV5-1 and TRBJ2-4; perhaps TRBD1 as D (5 bases). Germline V CDR1 and CDR2: SGHRS, YFSETQ. CDR3 length equals 15 residues. The V end lost 0 bases, the J end lost 6 bases, and 13 bases lay between the germline ends. For the CDR3, the DNA is TGCGCCAGCAGCTTGGGACAGATGTGGGTAAACATTCAGTACTTC. Translation gives CASSLGQMWVNIQYF.

V gene TRBV7-2 combines with J gene TRBJ1-5; a weak D match, TRBD1 (6 bases). The germline gives CDR1 SGHTA, CDR2 FQGNSA. CDR3 length: 14 amino acids. V lost 1 base to trimming and J lost 4 bases, with 8 bases between them. The CDR3 DNA sequence: TGTGCCAGCAGCTTAGAGGGGGGGAATCAGCCCCAGCATTTT. It codes for CASSLEGGNQPQHF.

The chain uses TRBV7-2 and TRBJ2-7, with 7 bases identical to TRBD1. This CDR3 contains 14 residues. The V and J ends lost 2 bases and 6 bases, in that order; junction bases with no gene match: 7. CDR1 is SGHTA and CDR2 is FQGNSA in the germline V gene. The CDR3 coding sequence is TGTGCCAGCAGCTTATTGAGAGGGGACAGCGAGCAGTACTTC. It translates to CASSLLRGDSEQYF.

In this sample, this clone turned up a few times. The chain employs TRBV9 and TRBJ2-5; TRBD1 is a possible D gene (6 bases). Germline assignment: CDR1 SGDLS and CDR2 YYNGEE. V lost 0 bases and J 5 bases, leaving 14 bases between the germline ends. CDR3 length equals 15 residues. CDR3 sequence: CASSVAVGAMETQYF. The DNA for the CDR3 is TGTGCCAGCAGCGTAGCGGTGGGGGCAATGGAGACCCAGTACTTC.

CDR3 nucleotides: TGCGCCAGCAGCCGGTTGGATACGCAGTATTTT. Amino acids: CASSRLDTQYF. The chain employs TRBV5-1 and TRBJ2-3; D remains ambiguous. V was trimmed by 4 bases and J by 6 bases, leaving 6 bases between them. The CDR3 is made up of 11 amino acids. Per germline, CDR1 SGHRS and CDR2 YFSETQ.

The chain links TRBV27 to TRBJ2-7; 11 positions match TRBD2. With V trimmed by 6 bases and J by 3 bases, 1 base remained unmatched. This CDR3 spans 13 amino acids. The germline gives CDR1 MNHEY, CDR2 SMNVEV (reference sequence). DNA of the CDR3: TGTGCCAGCAGAGGGACTAGCGGCTACGAGCAGTACTTC. Protein product: CASRGTSGYEQYF.

The rearrangement uses TRBV6-1 and TRBJ2-3; TRBD2 is a possible D gene (6 bases). Germline V gives CDR1 MNHNS, CDR2 SASEGT. The CDR3 consists of 14 residues. V lost 7 bases to trimming and J lost 3 bases, with 14 bases between them. The CDR3 sequence: CASILRGSTDTQYF. CDR3 coding DNA: TGTGCCAGCATCCTCCGGGGGAGTACAGATACGCAGTATTTT.

The chain couples TRBV28 to TRBJ1-2; TRBD1 agrees at 7 bases. After removal of 4 bases from V and 5 bases from J, the junction contained 7 bases not matched to a gene. CDR1 MDHEN and CDR2 SYDVKM come from the germline V gene. The CDR3 consists of 14 residues. CDR3 sequence reads: CASSSTPGQYGYTF. In DNA form, the CDR3 reads TGTGCCAGCAGTTCCACTCCGGGACAGTATGGCTACACCTTC.

J is TRBJ1-2 and V is TRBV19; 9 nucleotides align to TRBD1. The CDR3 covers 13 residues. V dropped 3 bases and J dropped 4; count of bases not matched to a gene: 0. From germline, CDR1 is LNHDA and CDR2 SQIVND (reference sequence). CDR3 protein: CASSMGQGYGYTF. In DNA form, the CDR3 reads TGTGCCAGTAGTATGGGACAGGGCTATGGCTACACCTTC.

The rearrangement joins TRBV9 to TRBJ2-3; perhaps TRBD1 as D (6 bases). V lost 2 bases and J 4 bases, leaving 14 bases between the germline ends. This CDR3 has 15 residues. The germline CDR1 and CDR2 sequences are SGDLS and YYNGEE. The CDR3 coding sequence is TGTGCCAGCAGCGTTTACGGACAGAACTCAGATACGCAGTATTTT. It translates to CASSVYGQNSDTQYF.

The chain couples TRBV10-3 to TRBJ1-1; 7 bases line up with TRBD1. Germline values: CDR1 ENHRY, CDR2 SYGVKD. This CDR3 contains 15 residues. The J segment lost 4 bases and the V segment lost 8 bases, leaving 13 bases of the junction unmatched. The CDR3 coding sequence is TGTGCCATCGGGAGACAGGGTTCGTTGAGCACTGAAGCTTTCTTT. Residues: CAIGRQGSLSTEAFF.

Here the CDR3 reads CASSGGQVSTDTQYF. In DNA, the CDR3 is TGTGCCAGCTCCGGGGGACAGGTTAGCACAGATACGCAGTATTTT. This chain connects TRBV18 to TRBJ2-3, with 8 bases fitting TRBD1. Germline CDR1 is KGHSH and CDR2 is LQKENI. The CDR3 runs to 15 residues. After removal of 6 bases from V and 0 bases from J, the junction contained 5 bases not matched to a gene. Drawing the rest from reference TRBV18 and TRBJ2-3, the complete variable domain is NAGVMQNPRHLVRRRGQEARLRCSPMKGHSHVYWYRQLPEEGLKFMVYLQKENIIDESGMPKERFSAEFPKEGPSILRIQQVVRGDSAAYFCASSGGQVSTDTQYFGPGTRLTVL.

The chain has TRBV19 and TRBJ2-7, with 7 bases matching TRBD1. Germline V gene sequence: CDR1 LNHDA, CDR2 SQIVND (reference sequence). V was clipped by 3 bases and J by 4 bases; unmatched bases: 9. The length of the CDR3 is 15 residues. This chain's CDR3 is CASSIDPTGRYEQYF. The CDR3 nucleotides read TGTGCCAGTAGTATCGATCCGACAGGGAGATACGAGCAGTACTTC.

V usage is TRBV7-2 and J usage is TRBJ2-2, with a weak D call TRBD1 (6 bases). Germline CDR1 is SGHTA and CDR2 is FQGNSA. The CDR3 loop spans 14 amino acids. Trimming took 1 base from V and 5 from J, leaving 8 bases between them. The CDR3 region has the DNA TGTGCCAGCAGCTTAGTCAGGGGTACCGGGGAGCTGTTTTTT. This translates into CASSLVRGTGELFF.

V gene TRBV13 combines with J gene TRBJ1-4; D is undetermined. V was pared by 4 bases and J by 0 bases, with 6 bases between. Germline CDR1 and CDR2: PRHDT and FYEKMQ (reference sequence). CDR3 size: 14 residues. CDR3 coding DNA: TGTGCCAGCAGCTCGAGGGCAACTAATGAAAAACTGTTTTTT. Encoded protein: CASSSRATNEKLFF.

This chain connects TRBV19 to TRBJ2-6; 7 bases fit TRBD1. Germline V gene lookup returns CDR1 LNHDA and CDR2 SQIVND (reference sequence). V trimming: 7 bases; J trimming: 2 bases; junction bases outside the gene matches: 2. The CDR3 has 14 amino acids. In nucleotides, the CDR3 is TGTGCCAGTAAAGGACAGGCTGGGGCCAACGTCCTGACTTTC. This gives the protein CASKGQAGANVLTF.

The gene calls are TRBV11-2 and TRBJ2-1, with TRBD1 matching 9 bases. The germline CDR1 and CDR2 sequences are SGHAT and FQNNGV. V lost 5 bases, J lost 7 bases, and 9 bases stayed unmatched. The CDR3 extends over 15 amino acids. The CDR3 region has the DNA TGTGCCAGCAGCGGGTCGACAGGGGGGCGAAATGAGCAGTTCTTC. Translated, it gives CASSGSTGGRNEQFF.

V is TRBV9 and J is TRBJ2-4; 7 positions match TRBD1. Germline lookup yields CDR1 SGDLS and CDR2 YYNGEE. The CDR3 is made up of 16 amino acids. J gave up 0 bases and V 3 bases, and 6 bases lay outside the gene matches. The CDR3 bases are TGTGCCAGCAGCGCCCGGGACAGTGAAGCCAAAAACATTCAGTACTTC. It specifies CASSARDSEAKNIQYF.

The chain combines TRBV9 with TRBJ2-2; D is perhaps TRBD1 (6 bases). The CDR3 spans 15 residues. Germline CDR1 SGDLS, CDR2 YYNGEE. Trimming removed 2 bases at V and 4 bases at J, with 12 bases between. The CDR3 sequence is CASSVRGWTTGELFF. The CDR3, as DNA: TGTGCCAGCAGCGTCAGGGGTTGGACCACCGGGGAGCTGTTTTTT.